This T cell receptor (beta chain) was sequenced in a study of T cells in Graves' hyperthyroidism and ophthalmopathy. RNA transcripts yielded amplified TCR beta CDR3 regions. With the HTBI primer set, the TCR CDR3 went through a first round of RT-PCR. TCRdb fed the multiplex PCR reads into MiXCR, producing one record per CDR3 protein. This table holds over 500,000 distinct CDR3 sequences, approximately 15% found once. This clonotype was detected ten times or more. The antigen is undetermined. Whole-study results and caveats: Blood shared most expanded thyroid clonotypes above 0.001. Separation of ophthalmopathy from stable hyperthyroidism was achieved by a 13 V-J model.

Diagnoses were made from clinical symptoms, serum measures (thyroxine and TRAb), thyroid ultrasound and orbital computed tomography. Trimming stripped 3 bases from V and 2 bases from J, with 20 bases between. The CDR3 extends over 16 amino acids. The germline CDR1 and CDR2 sequences are SQVTM and ANQGSEA. The rearrangement joins TRBV29-1 to TRBJ2-7; D possibly uses TRBD1 or TRBD2 (7 bases each). This TCR came from a woman in her forties with Graves' hyperthyroidism. The sequencing input was blood. The CDR3 sequence is CSVEADTAGQPYEQYF. CDR3 coding DNA: TGCAGCGTTGAGGCGGATACAGCGGGACAGCCCTACGAGCAGTACTTC.